The subject of this entry is one T cell receptor beta chain. Its specificity is unknown. The PCR had 60 Vbeta and 13 Jbeta primers. The table came from immunoSEQ multiplex PCR; TCRdb's copy has only in-frame clones and leaves some out. The table records over 150,000 clones, 65% to 75% of them present only once. These data come from a study of cytomegalovirus exposure and HLA in healthy donors. Study outcomes and limitations: The authors later linked a missense DCLRE1C variant to TCR beta V- and J-gene trimming. The authors later found HLA-associated TCR beta chains more clonally expanded than equally common others. A previous analysis found most TCR beta V segments productive roughly 87% or roughly 30% of the time. As a later analysis revealed, most CMV-associated TCR beta chains appeared HLA-restricted.

Input material: PBMCs. This clonotype was obtained from a man younger than 40 in good health and CMV-seronegative.

The CDR3 DNA reads TGTGCCAGCCGGACGACAGGGGGCGCGGATTTGACTTTCTTT. Translated: CASRTTGGADLTFF. The gene calls are TRBV28 and TRBJ1-1; 10 bases map to TRBD1. The CDR3 runs 14 residues. With 8 bases clipped from V and 12 bases from J, the junction kept 15 bases outside the gene matches. Germline CDR1 is MDHEN and CDR2 is SYDVKM.